Each of the 32 T cell receptor beta chains below was sequenced from the same sample in a study of blood T cell repertoires in COVID-19. TCRdb's copy holds only in-frame clones and misses some; the assay was immunoSEQ multiplex PCR. The repertoire has roughly 36,000 clones, 75% to 90% of them found once; the top ten carry about 4.6%. What was sequenced was peripheral blood. These receptors came from a man between 60 and 70 years old with acute or convalescent COVID-19.

The CDR3 DNA reads as TGCAGTGCTAGTATAGGGACTTACACTGAAGCTTTCTTT. Encoded protein: CSASIGTYTEAFF. The chain couples TRBV20-1 to TRBJ1-1, with TRBD1 as a possible D gene (5 bases). Germline loops: CDR1 DFQATT, CDR2 SNEGSKA (reference sequence). The CDR3 runs 13 residues. V shed 3 bases and J shed 3 bases, with 11 bases lying between them.

The V gene is TRBV21-1, the J gene TRBJ1-5; the table's D call TRBD1 went unverified against the DNA. TRBV21-1 is given as a pseudogene. CDR3 length: 12 residues. CDR3 region: CASRNRAQPQHF. CDR3 in DNA: TGTGCCAGCAGGAACAGGGCTCAGCCCCAGCATTTT.

The chain joins TRBV7-2 to TRBJ1-6; unclear D gene. Germline CDR1 SGHTA, CDR2 FQGNSA. Trimming removed 3 bases at V and 0 bases at J, with 9 bases between. This CDR3 is 16 amino acids long. CDR3 sequence (DNA): TGTGCCAGCAGCTTCGGGGAAGGCTCCTATAATTCACCCCTCCACTTT. Encoded protein: CASSFGEGSYNSPLHF.

The count of this clone is one. The J gene is TRBJ2-1, the V gene TRBV28; 9 nucleotides agree with TRBD1. The CDR3 spans 14 residues. CDR1 is MDHEN and CDR2 is SYDVKM in the germline V gene. V dropped 8 bases and J dropped 4; count of bases not matched to a gene: 6. The DNA for the CDR3 is TGTGCCAGCGTGGGGACAGGGAATTACAATGAGCAGTTCTTC. Protein: CASVGTGNYNEQFF. Full variable domain (rest looked up from reference TRBV28 and TRBJ2-1): DVKVTQSSRYLVKRTGEKVFLECVQDMDHENMFWYRQDPGLGLRLIYFSYDVKMKEKGDIPEGYSVSREKKERFSLILESASTNQTSMYLCASVGTGNYNEQFFGPGTRLTVL.

The chain uses TRBV6-6 and TRBJ1-5; 9 bases map to TRBD1. CDR3 size: 14 residues. From germline, CDR1 is MNHNY and CDR2 SVGAGI (reference sequence). J lost 7 bases, V lost 2 bases, and 3 bases had no gene match. CDR3 sequence (DNA): TGTGCCAGCAGTTACGACAGGGGGAGGCAGCCCCAGCATTTT. Protein: CASSYDRGRQPQHF.

The chain combines TRBV5-4 with TRBJ1-2; D possibly corresponds to TRBD1 (6 bases). V lost 5 bases and J lost 6, with 17 bases in between. Germline V gene data show CDR1 as SGHNT and CDR2 as YYREEE (reference sequence). CDR3 size: 14 residues. The CDR3 DNA follows: TGTGCCAGCAGTCCACGAACAGGGCCCCATGGCTACACCTTC. This encodes CASSPRTGPHGYTF.

The chain uses TRBV2 and TRBJ2-1, with TRBD2 matching 9 bases. Looked up from germline, CDR1 is SNHLY and CDR2 is FYNNEI. The CDR3 is made up of 16 amino acids. V lost 7 bases and J lost 8; bases outside the gene matches: 15. The DNA of the CDR3 is TGTGCCAGCATAGCGTGGGGCGGGAGGGCCGAGGATGAGCAGTTCTTC. Protein: CASIAWGGRAEDEQFF.

V usage is TRBV7-9 and J usage is TRBJ1-5; the D is unclear. The CDR3 contains 13 residues. Trimming cost V 5 bases and J 6 bases, with 11 bases left between them. CDR1 is SEHNR, CDR2 FQNEAQ, per germline (reference sequence). The DNA of the CDR3 is TGTGCCAGCAGCCGCGGAAAGGCTCAGCCCCAGCATTTT. It yields the protein CASSRGKAQPQHF.

The chain links TRBV18 to TRBJ1-5; weak D call: TRBD1 (5 bases). V lost 5 bases to trimming and J lost 6 bases, with 8 bases between them. There are 12 residues in the CDR3. The V gene's germline CDR1 is KGHSH and CDR2 LQKENI. CDR3 protein: CASSTQGQPQHF. The CDR3 nucleotides are TGTGCCAGCTCAACCCAGGGTCAGCCCCAGCATTTT.

The chain couples TRBV7-2 to TRBJ2-5, with TRBD2 matching 10 bases. With 6 bases clipped from V and 5 bases from J, the junction kept 6 bases outside the gene matches. Germline CDR1 SGHTA, CDR2 FQGNSA. The length of the CDR3 is 14 residues. CDR3 in DNA: TGTGCCAGCAGTCTTAGCGGGGGGATGGAGACCCAGTACTTC. This encodes CASSLSGGMETQYF.

The chain carries TRBV6-5 and TRBJ1-2, with TRBD1 identical over 9 bases. V lost 5 bases and J lost 7; bases outside the gene matches: 11. The CDR3 sequence is 15 residues long. CDR1 is MNHEY, CDR2 SVGAGI, per germline. The DNA of the CDR3 is TGTGCCAGCAGTCCGGTACAGGGGGCGATAGGTGGCTACACCTTC. It specifies CASSPVQGAIGGYTF.

This chain links TRBV28 with TRBJ2-5, with TRBD2 matching 9 bases. CDR3 length equals 14 residues. Trimming removed 4 bases from V and 5 bases from J; junction bases left unmatched: 5. CDR1 and CDR2 (germline): MDHEN, SYDVKM. The CDR3 loop reads CASSYGGGEETQYF. The DNA of the CDR3 is TGTGCCAGCAGTTATGGCGGGGGGGAGGAGACCCAGTACTTC.

The chain employs TRBV7-9 and TRBJ2-5; D perhaps matches TRBD1 (6 bases). Between the trimmed V and J ends, which lost 5 bases and 4 bases, there was a span of 14 bases. CDR1 and CDR2 (germline): SEHNR, FQNEAQ (reference sequence). CDR3 length: 14 residues. In nucleotides, the CDR3 is TGTGCCAGCAGCGCAGACCAGGGGAGAGAGACCCAGTACTTC. Translated: CASSADQGRETQYF.

Comment on this clone: A junction end diverges from the germline sequence, so it may reflect a read error. The gene calls are TRBV9 and TRBJ1-1, with TRBD1 as a possible D gene (5 bases). The germline gives CDR1 SGDLS, CDR2 YYNGEE. This CDR3 has 14 amino acids. Here the CDR3 reads CASTRSGESLKVSF. CDR3 nucleotides: TGTGCCAGCACCCGTTCGGGGGAGTCCCTAAAAGTTAGCTTT.

The CDR3 coding sequence is TGTGCCAGCAGCTCGGGATCGACAGGAGCCATCCACGAGCAGTACTTC. Protein: CASSSGSTGAIHEQYF. V and J are TRBV5-4 and TRBJ2-7; a weak D match, TRBD1 (6 bases). Germline assignment: CDR1 SGHNT and CDR2 YYREEE (reference sequence). V was cut by 3 bases and J by 5 bases, with 21 bases left in between. This CDR3 is built from 16 residues. Full variable domain (outside the CDR3, taken from reference TRBV5-4 and TRBJ2-7): ETGVTQSPTHLIKTRGQQVTLRCSSQSGHNTVSWYQQALGQGPQFIFQYYREEENGRGNFPPRFSGLQFPNYSSELNVNALELDDSALYLCASSSGSTGAIHEQYFGPGTRLTVT.

V is TRBV7-8 and J is TRBJ1-6; the match to TRBD1 covers 7 bases. CDR1 is SGHVS and CDR2 is FQNEAQ in the germline V gene. This CDR3 comprises 21 residues. Trimming took 4 bases from V and 0 from J; bases not matched to a gene: 18. This CDR3 reads CASSSRGAGREWSSYNSPLHF. In DNA, the CDR3 is TGTGCCAGCAGCTCCAGGGGGGCCGGCCGGGAGTGGAGCTCCTATAATTCACCCCTCCACTTT.

The chain links TRBV6-5 to TRBJ2-1; no firm D call. The CDR3 runs 12 residues. Germline CDR1 and CDR2: MNHEY and SVGAGI. V shed 8 bases and J shed 7 bases, with 12 bases lying between them. CDR3 sequence reads: CASHSGLNEQFF. Here the CDR3 DNA reads TGTGCCAGCCACTCGGGTCTGAATGAGCAGTTCTTC.

CDR3 residues: CASSHWTGPSNEQFF. In DNA, the CDR3 is TGTGCCAGCAGTCATTGGACAGGCCCCTCCAATGAGCAGTTCTTC. The chain combines TRBV3-1 (or the pseudogene TRBV3-2) with TRBJ2-1; 7 nucleotides agree with TRBD1. Germline CDR1 reads LGHDT; CDR2 reads YNNKEL (reference sequence). Losses at the gene ends were 6 bases for V and 6 bases for J; bases not matched to a gene: 11. CDR3 length: 15 residues.

V is TRBV5-1 and J is TRBJ2-2, with D possibly matching TRBD2 (5 bases). With 4 bases removed from V and 12 bases from J, the gap between germline ends came to 16 bases. This CDR3 has 13 residues. CDR1 is SGHRS, CDR2 YFSETQ, per germline. CDR3: CASSPGPEGQLFF. CDR3 in DNA: TGCGCCAGCAGCCCCGGCCCCGAGGGTCAGCTGTTTTTT.

The J gene is TRBJ2-7, the V gene TRBV6-5; TRBD1 matches at 8 bases. CDR1 is MNHEY and CDR2 is SVGAGI in the germline V gene. The CDR3 runs 15 residues. The V segment lost 4 bases and the J segment 3 bases; nucleotides outside the gene matches: 8. CDR3 amino acids: CASSSPGQDSYEQYF. In DNA, the CDR3 is TGTGCCAGCAGTTCCCCGGGACAGGACAGCTACGAGCAGTACTTC.

This chain uses TRBV19 with TRBJ2-1; TRBD2 is a possible D gene (5 bases). Deletions cut 2 bases from V and 6 bases from J, with 11 bases between. Germline loops: CDR1 LNHDA, CDR2 SQIVND (reference sequence). This CDR3 has 14 residues. Written as DNA, the CDR3 is TGTGCCAGTAGTATAATAGTAACTAGCAATGAGCAGTTCTTC. Translating it yields CASSIIVTSNEQFF.

The rearrangement uses TRBV30 and TRBJ2-2; D ambiguous. Deletions cut 0 bases from V and 0 bases from J, with 11 bases between. The CDR3 runs 16 residues. Germline CDR1 GTSNPN, CDR2 SVGIG (reference sequence). The CDR3 sequence is CAWSVRVSANTGELFF. Here the CDR3 DNA reads TGTGCCTGGAGTGTACGAGTCAGCGCGAACACCGGGGAGCTGTTTTTT.

This clone was seen only once. The J gene is TRBJ1-2, the V gene TRBV7-2; D call uncertain. V was pared by 1 base and J by 4 bases, with 10 bases between. Germline V gene lookup returns CDR1 SGHTA and CDR2 FQGNSA. This CDR3 is built from 14 residues. The CDR3 sequence is CASSLGLGGYGYTF. In nucleotides, the CDR3 is TGTGCCAGCAGCTTAGGTTTGGGAGGCTATGGCTACACCTTC. Full variable domain (outside the CDR3, taken from reference TRBV7-2 and TRBJ1-2): GAGVSQSPSNKVTEKGKDVELRCDPISGHTALYWYRQSLGQGLEFLIYFQGNSAPDKSGLPSDRFSAERTGGSVSTLTIQRTQQEDSAVYLCASSLGLGGYGYTFGSGTRLTVV.

This chain links TRBV6-5 with TRBJ2-1, with 10 bases matching TRBD2. This CDR3 is 16 amino acids long. V shed 0 bases, J shed 6 bases, and the junction held 5 bases outside the gene matches. CDR1 MNHEY and CDR2 SVGAGI come from the germline V gene. CDR3 amino acids: CASSYSGTSAANEQFF. CDR3 nucleotide sequence: TGTGCCAGCAGTTACTCCGGGACTAGCGCCGCCAATGAGCAGTTCTTC.

This sequence joins TRBV5-1 and TRBJ1-3; TRBD1 aligns across 7 bases. The V segment lost 3 bases and the J segment 3 bases; nucleotides outside the gene matches: 9. This CDR3 has 16 amino acids. The germline V gene has CDR1 SGHRS and CDR2 YFSETQ. CDR3 in DNA: TGCGCCAGCAGCTCGGAAGGGGGCGCGGGTGGAAACACCATATATTTT. This translates into CASSSEGGAGGNTIYF.

The chain joins TRBV7-9 to TRBJ2-7; a possible D gene is TRBD1 (6 bases). V was shortened by 6 bases and J by 0 bases, with 15 bases between the two germline ends. The CDR3 covers 15 residues. Germline loops: CDR1 SEHNR, CDR2 FQNEAQ (reference sequence). The CDR3 nucleotides read TGTGCCAGCAGTACCACACAGGGCTACTCCTACGAGCAGTACTTC. This encodes CASSTTQGYSYEQYF.

The V gene is TRBV6-2 or TRBV6-3, the J gene TRBJ2-3, with 10 nucleotides matching TRBD2. V trimming: 10 bases; J trimming: 5 bases; junction bases outside the gene matches: 6. The germline CDR1 and CDR2 sequences are MNHEY and SVGEGT. The CDR3 has 13 residues. CDR3 sequence (DNA): TGTGCCAACAGCGGGGGGGCCAGAGATACGCAGTATTTT. Residues: CANSGGARDTQYF.

The chain couples TRBV11-1 to TRBJ1-6; 9 positions agree with TRBD1. J was trimmed by 8 bases and V by 6 bases; bases with no gene match: 8. The CDR3 is made up of 15 amino acids. Germline V gene data show CDR1 as SGHAT and CDR2 as FQDESV (reference sequence). CDR3 DNA: TGTGCCAGCAGGGACAGGGGTGTGGGGCATTCACCCCTCCACTTT. Encoded protein: CASRDRGVGHSPLHF.

V gene TRBV29-1 combines with J gene TRBJ1-1; 7 bases are a match to TRBD1. Germline lookup yields CDR1 SQVTM and CDR2 ANQGSEA. The V gene end was trimmed by 6 bases and the J gene end by 12 bases; junction bases not matched to a gene: 7. This CDR3 is built from 10 residues. This CDR3 reads CSVADRQSFF. The CDR3 DNA reads as TGCAGCGTGGCGGACAGGCAGTCTTTCTTT.

This clone occurred a few times. The chain has TRBV28 and TRBJ2-7; weak D call: TRBD2 (6 bases). Trimming took off 5 bases at V and 1 base at J, with 6 bases between the two ends. This CDR3 spans 12 amino acids. In germline, CDR1 is MDHEN, CDR2 SYDVKM. CDR3: CASSRGSYEQYF. The CDR3 region has the DNA TGTGCCAGCAGTCGGGGGTCCTACGAGCAGTACTTC.

This chain connects TRBV3-1 (or the pseudogene TRBV3-2) to TRBJ1-4; D is undetermined. The ends were cut back, 3 bases at V and 8 bases at J, with 10 bases in the middle. The V gene's germline CDR1 is LGHDT and CDR2 YNNKEL (reference sequence). The CDR3 spans 13 residues. In DNA form, the CDR3 reads TGTGCCAGCAGCCACTCCGCGGGAGAAAAACTGTTTTTT. Its protein product is CASSHSAGEKLFF.

Only a few counts were recorded for this clone. The chain recombines TRBV7-9 with TRBJ1-5; a weak D match, TRBD1 (5 bases). The CDR3 length is 16 residues. V lost 0 bases to trimming and J lost 5 bases, with 14 bases between them. Per the germline V gene, CDR1 is SEHNR and CDR2 is FQNEAQ (reference sequence). The CDR3 here is CASSLAHGGRDQPQHF. Here the CDR3 DNA reads TGTGCCAGCAGCTTAGCCCACGGCGGCAGGGATCAGCCCCAGCATTTT.